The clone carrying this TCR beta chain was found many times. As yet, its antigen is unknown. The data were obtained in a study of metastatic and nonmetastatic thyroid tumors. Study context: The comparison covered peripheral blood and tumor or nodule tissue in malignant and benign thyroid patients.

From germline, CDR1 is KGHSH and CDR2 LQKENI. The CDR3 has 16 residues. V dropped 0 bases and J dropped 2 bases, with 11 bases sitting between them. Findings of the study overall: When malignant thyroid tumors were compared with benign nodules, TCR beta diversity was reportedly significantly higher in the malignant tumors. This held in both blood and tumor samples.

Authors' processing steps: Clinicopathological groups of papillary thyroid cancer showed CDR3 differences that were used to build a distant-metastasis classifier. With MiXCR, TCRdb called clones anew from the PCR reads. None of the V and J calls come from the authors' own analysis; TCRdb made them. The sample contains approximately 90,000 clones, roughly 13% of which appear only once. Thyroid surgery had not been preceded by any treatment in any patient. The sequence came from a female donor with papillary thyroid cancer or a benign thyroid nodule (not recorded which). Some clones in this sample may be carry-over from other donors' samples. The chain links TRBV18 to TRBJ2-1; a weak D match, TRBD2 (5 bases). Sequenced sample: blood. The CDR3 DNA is TGTGCCAGCTCACCACCGCGCCTAGCCGCCTACAATGAGCAGTTCTTC. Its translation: CASSPPRLAAYNEQFF.